The source of this TCR beta chain is a study of tumor-infiltrating lymphocytes in oesophageal squamous cell carcinoma. Via MiXCR, TCRdb re-called the PCR reads, giving one row per CDR3 protein. This table has 15,000 to 20,000 distinct CDR3 sequences, approximately 46% appearing once. Germline V gene sequence: CDR1 SEHNR, CDR2 FQNEAQ (reference sequence). The CDR3 contains 12 residues. Trimming shortened V by 5 bases and J by 5 bases, and 9 bases separated the two germline ends. The chain uses TRBV7-9 and TRBJ2-5; no firm D call. The sequenced material came from normal esophageal tissue next to the tumor. The TCR originated in a female donor with esophageal squamous cell carcinoma. The CDR3 sequence is CASSPSRETQYF. CDR3 coding DNA: TGTGCCAGCAGCCCGTCCCGGGAGACCCAGTACTTC. The full variable domain, its missing parts supplied by reference TRBV7-9 and TRBJ2-5, is DTGVSQNPRHKITKRGQNVTFRCDPISEHNRLYWYRQTLGQGPEFLTYFQNEAQLEKSRLLSDRFSAERPKGSFSTLEIQRTEQGDSAMYLCASSPSRETQYFGPGTRLLVL.